Below are 15 T cell receptor beta chains sequenced from a single sample in a study of CD8 T cells in Susac syndrome. An amount of RNA that ranged from roughly 0.5 to 1 ug was reverse transcribed with random hexamers. One entry per CDR3 protein, called by TCRdb with MiXCR from the immunoSEQ multiplex PCR reads. The sample yields about 210,000 distinct CDR3 sequences, about 94% seen once. Sequenced material: CD4+ T cells from PBMCs. The receptors were gathered from a human donor with Susac syndrome.

The chain carries TRBV2 and TRBJ2-5; D not resolved. The CDR3 has 14 residues. The germline V and J ends were trimmed by 7 bases and 4 bases, with 16 bases remaining between them. Germline values: CDR1 SNHLY, CDR2 FYNNEI. CDR3 amino acids: CASNFLGMGETQYF. CDR3 DNA: TGTGCCAGCAATTTTTTAGGGATGGGAGAGACCCAGTACTTC.

This rearrangement joins TRBV9 to TRBJ2-3; possibly TRBD1 for D (5 bases). Trimming removed 1 base from V and 2 bases from J, with 11 bases in between. This CDR3 is 15 amino acids long. Looked up from germline, CDR1 is SGDLS and CDR2 is YYNGEE. This CDR3 is CASSVSGADTDTQYF. Here the CDR3 DNA reads TGTGCCAGCAGCGTAAGTGGGGCGGACACAGATACGCAGTATTTT.

The chain has TRBV6-6 and TRBJ2-1, with 8 bases aligning to TRBD2. The V gene end was trimmed by 2 bases and the J gene end by 7 bases; junction bases not matched to a gene: 7. The CDR3 loop spans 15 amino acids. Germline loops: CDR1 MNHNY, CDR2 SVGAGI (reference sequence). As DNA, the CDR3 is TGTGCCAGCAGTTACCTCGGGGGGGCGGCGAATGAGCAGTTCTTC. This gives the protein CASSYLGGAANEQFF.

The CDR3 is CASSLAGTAGTEAFF. For the CDR3, the DNA is TGTGCCAGCAGCTTAGCGGGCACAGCGGGCACTGAAGCTTTCTTT. The rearrangement links TRBV7-2 to TRBJ1-1; D uncertain. The V gene lost 0 bases and the J gene lost 4 bases, with 12 bases spanning the gap. Germline CDR1 is SGHTA and CDR2 is FQGNSA. This CDR3 region has 15 residues.

This chain connects TRBV12-3 or TRBV12-4 to TRBJ2-1; D is unclear. Trimming took 8 bases from V and 0 from J, leaving 11 bases between them. This CDR3 has 14 residues. CDR3 in amino acids: CASGDLSSYNEQFF. CDR3 sequence (DNA): TGTGCCAGCGGGGATCTTAGCTCCTACAATGAGCAGTTCTTC.

A few counts support this clonotype. This chain links TRBV30 with TRBJ2-3, with no clear D. V shed 3 bases and J shed 4 bases, with 8 bases lying between them. Germline-derived CDR1 and CDR2 are GTSNPN and SVGIG (reference sequence). The CDR3 has 12 residues. This chain's CDR3 is CAWRGSADTQYF. The CDR3, as DNA: TGTGCCTGGAGGGGGTCCGCAGATACGCAGTATTTT.

CDR3 DNA: TGTGCCTCTCATGCGGGGGGAAGCACAGATACGCAGTATTTT. Translating it yields CASHAGGSTDTQYF. The rearrangement uses TRBV30 and TRBJ2-3, with 8 positions matching TRBD2. This CDR3 spans 14 amino acids. From germline, CDR1 is GTSNPN and CDR2 SVGIG (reference sequence). After removal of 7 bases from V and 0 bases from J, the junction contained 6 bases not matched to a gene. The variable domain in full, with the rest retrieved from reference TRBV30 and TRBJ2-3, is SQTIHQWPATLVQPVGSPLSLECTVEGTSNPNLYWYRQAAGRGLQLLFYSVGIGQISSEVPQNLSASRPQDRQFILSSKKLLLSDSGFYLCASHAGGSTDTQYFGPGTRLTVL.

The V gene is TRBV3-1, the J gene TRBJ2-5; 9 bases map to TRBD2. The germline gives CDR1 LGHDT, CDR2 YNNKEL (reference sequence). V trimming: 4 bases; J trimming: 1 base; junction bases outside the gene matches: 19. CDR3 length: 20 amino acids. The CDR3 sequence is CASSPTGMLSGGSIQETQYF. CDR3 DNA: TGTGCCAGCAGCCCGACAGGGATGCTTAGCGGGGGAAGCATCCAAGAGACCCAGTACTTC.

The chain uses TRBV9 and TRBJ1-2, with TRBD1 as a possible D gene (5 bases). In germline, CDR1 is SGDLS, CDR2 YYNGEE. The V gene lost 0 bases and the J gene lost 8 bases, with 14 bases spanning the gap. The CDR3 loop spans 14 amino acids. The CDR3 DNA reads TGTGCCAGCAGCGTAGGGGGCCGATTGGAGGGCTACACCTTC. Residues: CASSVGGRLEGYTF.

The chain couples TRBV11-1 to TRBJ2-1, with 9 bases fitting TRBD1. CDR3 length: 16 amino acids. CDR1 is SGHAT and CDR2 is FQDESV in the germline V gene (reference sequence). The J segment lost 3 bases and the V segment lost 5 bases, leaving 8 bases of the junction unmatched. The CDR3 reads CASSGRGGQGYNEQFF. Written as DNA, the CDR3 is TGTGCCAGCAGCGGGCGCGGGGGACAGGGCTACAATGAGCAGTTCTTC.

This clonotype showed up just a few times. This rearrangement joins TRBV6-6 to TRBJ1-5; TRBD1 aligns across 11 bases. After removal of 4 bases from V and 6 bases from J, the junction contained 2 bases not matched to a gene. This CDR3 comprises 14 residues. Germline V gives CDR1 MNHNY, CDR2 SVGAGI (reference sequence). The CDR3 bases are TGTGCCAGCAGTTCGGGACAGGGGGGTCAGCCCCAGCATTTT. It yields the protein CASSSGQGGQPQHF.

The chain uses TRBV5-1 and TRBJ1-4, with 9 nucleotides matching TRBD1. The CDR3 is 16 residues long. V lost 4 bases to trimming and J lost 6 bases; unmatched junction nucleotides: 10. Per the germline V gene, CDR1 is SGHRS and CDR2 is YFSETQ. The CDR3 spells CASSLQGQGRDEKLFF. The CDR3 DNA reads TGCGCCAGCAGCCTACAGGGACAGGGACGGGATGAAAAACTGTTTTTT.

V and J are TRBV24-1 and TRBJ2-3; D is ambiguous. Trimming removed 3 bases at V and 4 bases at J, with 10 bases between. There are 14 residues in the CDR3. Germline CDR1 is KGHDR and CDR2 is SFDVKD. The CDR3 reads CATSDNYAADTQYF. As DNA, the CDR3 is TGTGCCACCAGTGATAACTACGCCGCAGATACGCAGTATTTT.

This clonotype was counted once. The chain uses TRBV5-4 and TRBJ2-7, with 9 nucleotides matching TRBD1. The CDR3 length is 14 residues. The ends lost 4 bases at V and 3 bases at J; junction bases unmatched: 5. The germline CDR1 and CDR2 sequences are SGHNT and YYREEE (reference sequence). The CDR3 nucleotides read TGTGCCAGCAGCGCTAGACAGGGGGGCTACGAGCAGTACTTC. Translating it yields CASSARQGGYEQYF.

In its sample, this clonotype was seen once. The chain recombines TRBV27 with TRBJ2-5, with D possibly matching TRBD2 (7 bases). The germline V gene encodes CDR1 MNHEY and CDR2 SMNVEV (reference sequence). With 2 bases removed from V and 1 base from J, the gap between germline ends came to 11 bases. The CDR3 totals 15 residues. The CDR3 DNA sequence: TGTGCCAGCAGTTTAGGGAGGGGGGCCCAAGAGACCCAGTACTTC. Residues: CASSLGRGAQETQYF.